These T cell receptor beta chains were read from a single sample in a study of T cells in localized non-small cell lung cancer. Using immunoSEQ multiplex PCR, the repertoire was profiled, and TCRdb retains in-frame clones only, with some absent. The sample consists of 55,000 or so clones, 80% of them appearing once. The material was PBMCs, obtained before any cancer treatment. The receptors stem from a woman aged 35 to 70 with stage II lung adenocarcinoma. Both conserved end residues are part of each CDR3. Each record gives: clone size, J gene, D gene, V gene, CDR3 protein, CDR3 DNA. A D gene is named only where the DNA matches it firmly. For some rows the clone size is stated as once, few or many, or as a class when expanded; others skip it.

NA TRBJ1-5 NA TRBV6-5 CASSYLAGSNQPQHF TGTGCCAGCAGTTACCTTGCAGGCTCCAATCAGCCCCAGCATTTT
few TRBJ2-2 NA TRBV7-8 CASSLDRAGELFF TGTGCCAGCAGCTTAGATAGGGCCGGGGAGCTGTTTTTT
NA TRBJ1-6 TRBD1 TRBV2 CARQGDFGSSYNSPLHF TGTGCCAGACAGGGGGACTTTGGCAGCTCCTATAATTCACCCCTCCACTTT
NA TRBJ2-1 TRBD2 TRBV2 CASGYPSGGVYNEQFF TGTGCCAGCGGCTATCCTAGCGGGGGGGTTTACAATGAGCAGTTCTTC
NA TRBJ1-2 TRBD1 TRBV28 CASWETGTGGADYGYTF TGTGCCAGCTGGGAAACCGGGACAGGGGGCGCAGACTATGGCTACACCTTC
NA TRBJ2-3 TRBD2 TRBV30 CAWSVTTPGRGTQYF TGTGCCTGGAGTGTAACTACCCCCGGGAGGGGGACGCAGTATTTT
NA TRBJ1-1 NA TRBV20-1 CSAREGTEAFF TGCAGTGCTAGAGAGGGCACTGAAGCTTTCTTT
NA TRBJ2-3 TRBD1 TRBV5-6 CASSLQGIGTDTQYF TGTGCCAGCAGCCTACAGGGGATAGGCACAGATACGCAGTATTTT
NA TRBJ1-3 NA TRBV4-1 CASSQAGSGNTIYF TGCGCCAGCAGCCAGGCAGGGTCTGGAAACACCATATATTTT
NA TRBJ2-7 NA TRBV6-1 CASSEAFGGFTYEQYF TGTGCCAGCAGTGAAGCTTTCGGGGGTTTTACCTACGAGCAGTACTTC
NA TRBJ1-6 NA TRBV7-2 CASSLEGVNSPLHF TGTGCCAGCAGCTTAGAAGGGGTTAATTCACCCCTCCACTTT
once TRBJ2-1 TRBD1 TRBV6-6 CASSFGQGANEQFF TGTGCCAGCAGTTTTGGACAGGGGGCGAATGAGCAGTTCTTC
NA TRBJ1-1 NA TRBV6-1 CASSPPRPEAFF TGTGCCAGCAGCCCCCCGCGCCCTGAAGCTTTCTTT
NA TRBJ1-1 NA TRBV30 CAWSGAPYSTEAFF TGTGCCTGGAGTGGCGCACCGTATAGCACTGAAGCTTTCTTT
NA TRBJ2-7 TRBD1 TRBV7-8 CASSLGGQGLGEQYF TGTGCCAGCAGCTTAGGTGGACAGGGTCTGGGCGAGCAGTACTTC
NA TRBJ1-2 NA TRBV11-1 CASSFGGNRGGYTF TGTGCCAGCAGCTTCGGGGGAAATAGAGGAGGCTACACCTTC
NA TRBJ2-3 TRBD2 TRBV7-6 CASSRQTSGGADTQYF TGTGCCAGCAGCAGACAGACTAGCGGGGGGGCAGATACGCAGTATTTT
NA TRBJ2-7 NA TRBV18 CASSFDSPLTYEQYF TGTGCCAGCTCATTCGACAGTCCCCTCACCTACGAGCAGTACTTC
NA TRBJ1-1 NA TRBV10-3 CAISEGDLNTEAFF TGTGCCATCAGTGAGGGGGACTTGAACACTGAAGCTTTCTTT
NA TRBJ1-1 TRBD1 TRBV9 CASSVSRQGGLPEAFF TGTGCCAGCAGCGTATCCCGACAGGGTGGCCTCCCTGAAGCTTTCTTT
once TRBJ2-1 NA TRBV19 CASSIAGANEQFF TGTGCCAGTAGTATAGCGGGGGCCAATGAGCAGTTCTTC
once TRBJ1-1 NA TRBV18 CASSRTVESPETEAFF TGTGCCAGCTCACGGACGGTAGAGTCCCCAGAGACTGAAGCTTTCTTT
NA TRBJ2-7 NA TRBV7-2 CASSLNTAFEQYF TGTGCCAGCAGCTTAAACACGGCCTTCGAGCAGTACTTC
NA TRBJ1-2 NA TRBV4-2 CASSHPSGEDYGYTF TGTGCCAGCAGCCACCCAAGCGGGGAGGACTATGGCTACACCTTC
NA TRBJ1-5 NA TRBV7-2 CASSHSPRTRGSNQPQHF TGTGCCAGCAGCCATTCCCCGCGGACCAGGGGAAGCAATCAGCCCCAGCATTTT
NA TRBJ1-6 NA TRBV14 CASSQWDGSSYNSPLHF TGTGCCAGCAGCCAATGGGACGGAAGCTCCTATAATTCACCCCTCCACTTT
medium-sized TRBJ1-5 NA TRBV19 CASSMSRTGNQPQHF TGTGCCAGTAGTATGTCCCGGACAGGCAATCAGCCCCAGCATTTT
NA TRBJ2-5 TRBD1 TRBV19 CASSTTGGQETQYF TGTGCCAGTAGTACGACAGGGGGACAAGAGACCCAGTACTTC
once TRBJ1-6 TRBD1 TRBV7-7 CASSLGQENSPLHF TGTGCTAGCAGTTTGGGACAGGAGAATTCACCCCTCCACTTT
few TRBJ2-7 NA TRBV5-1 CASSLERVQYF TGCGCCAGCAGCTTGGAGCGCGTGCAGTACTTC